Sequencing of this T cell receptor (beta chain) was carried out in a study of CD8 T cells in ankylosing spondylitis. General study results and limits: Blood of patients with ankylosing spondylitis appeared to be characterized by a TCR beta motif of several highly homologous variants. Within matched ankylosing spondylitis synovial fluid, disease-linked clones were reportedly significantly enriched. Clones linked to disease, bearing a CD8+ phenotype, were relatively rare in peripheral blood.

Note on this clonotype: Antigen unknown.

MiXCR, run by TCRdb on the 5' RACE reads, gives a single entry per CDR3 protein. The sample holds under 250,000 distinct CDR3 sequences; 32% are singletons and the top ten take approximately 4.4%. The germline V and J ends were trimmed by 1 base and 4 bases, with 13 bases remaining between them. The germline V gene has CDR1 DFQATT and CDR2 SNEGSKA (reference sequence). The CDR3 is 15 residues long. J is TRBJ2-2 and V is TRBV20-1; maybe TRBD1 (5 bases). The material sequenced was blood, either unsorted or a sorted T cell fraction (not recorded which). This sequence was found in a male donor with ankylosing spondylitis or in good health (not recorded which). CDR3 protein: CSARVLGVGTGELFF. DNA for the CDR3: TGCAGTGCTAGAGTGTTAGGGGTTGGCACCGGGGAGCTGTTTTTT.